These T cell receptor beta chains were read from a single sample in a study of cytomegalovirus exposure and HLA in healthy donors. Here immunoSEQ multiplex PCR was the method, and the copy in TCRdb shows in-frame clones only, minus some. The data hold around 110,000 clones, with 65% to 85% observed a single time. The specimen sequenced was PBMCs. The source of these receptors is a male donor in good health and CMV-seropositive. Each CDR3 is given with its conserved first and last residue. D genes are given only for firm matches. A clone size is listed for some rows: how often the clone was seen (once, few, many), or a class if it is expanded.

J	size	V	D	DNA	CDR3
TRBJ1-3	.	TRBV13	TRBD1	TGTGCCAGCAGCTCCCGACAGGGGGCTTTGATCTCTGAAAACACCATATATTTT	CASSSRQGALISENTIYF
TRBJ2-5	.	TRBV7-9	.	TGTGCCAGCAGCCCGCTCGGGGGTGGTGAGACCCAGTACTTC	CASSPLGGGETQYF
TRBJ2-7	.	TRBV7-2	TRBD1	TGTGCCAGCAGCGGGGGACAGGGACCCTACGAGCAGTACTTC	CASSGGQGPYEQYF
TRBJ2-7	.	TRBV23-1	.	TGCGCCAGCAGTCAATCACTCACCCCCTACGAGCAGTACTTC	CASSQSLTPYEQYF
TRBJ2-5	.	TRBV5-1	TRBD1	TGCGCCAGCAGCCTTACTGTCAGGGGGTGGGAGACCCAGTACTTC	CASSLTVRGWETQYF
TRBJ2-2	.	TRBV30	TRBD2	TGTGCCTGGAGTGGGGGGGGCACCGGGGAGCTGTTTTTT	CAWSGGGTGELFF
TRBJ2-2	.	TRBV1	.	TGCACCAGCAGCCCCCCGGGACTAGCGGATTCTTACACCGGGGAGCTGTTTTTT	CTSSPPGLADSYTGELFF
TRBJ2-5	once	TRBV27	.	TGTGCCAGCAGTGGCGGGGTACTAAGAGAGACCCAGTACTTC	CASSGGVLRETQYF
TRBJ2-2	.	TRBV14	.	TGTGCCAGCAGCCCATTTAGCGGGAACACCGGGGAGCTGTTTTTT	CASSPFSGNTGELFF
TRBJ2-7	few	TRBV4-3	.	TGCGCCAGCAGCCAAACAGGGTACGAGCAGTACTTC	CASSQTGYEQYF
TRBJ1-2	.	TRBV11-1	.	TGTGCCAGCAGCCCCCTGGCCGGACAGCCGGTGGTCTATGGCTACACCTTC	CASSPLAGQPVVYGYTF
TRBJ1-5	.	TRBV27	.	TGTGCCAGCAGTTTATCTCCGCCGGTAGCCGATCAGCCCCAGAATTTT	CASSLSPPVADQPQNF
TRBJ1-5	.	TRBV19	.	TGTGCCAGTAGTCGGAGTCATGGCCGGGGGGCGTATGGCAATCAGCCCCAGCATTTT	CASSRSHGRGAYGNQPQHF
TRBJ2-2	few	TRBV19	TRBD1	TGTGCCAGGCAGGGACAGGGGGTAATTTCTACCGGGGAGCTGTTTTTT	CARQGQGVISTGELFF
TRBJ1-2	.	TRBV7-8	.	TGTGCCAGCAGCTCACAGGGATTGGATGGCTACACCTTC	CASSSQGLDGYTF
TRBJ1-6	.	TRBV5-6	.	TGTGCCAGCAGCTTGTTGAGAGGCACCAATAATTCACCCCTCCACTTT	CASSLLRGTNNSPLHF
TRBJ2-7	.	TRBV4-2	TRBD2	TGTGCCAGCAGCCAAGCGGAGGGGCTAGCGGGCGACTACGAGCAGTACTTC	CASSQAEGLAGDYEQYF
TRBJ2-2	.	TRBV6-9	TRBD1	TGTGCCAGCAGTTATCGTGACAGGGGTGGCGGGGAGCTGTTTTTT	CASSYRDRGGGELFF
TRBJ1-4	.	TRBV29-1	TRBD1	TGCAGCGTTGAGACAGGACAGGGCCTTAATGAAAAACTGTTTTTT	CSVETGQGLNEKLFF